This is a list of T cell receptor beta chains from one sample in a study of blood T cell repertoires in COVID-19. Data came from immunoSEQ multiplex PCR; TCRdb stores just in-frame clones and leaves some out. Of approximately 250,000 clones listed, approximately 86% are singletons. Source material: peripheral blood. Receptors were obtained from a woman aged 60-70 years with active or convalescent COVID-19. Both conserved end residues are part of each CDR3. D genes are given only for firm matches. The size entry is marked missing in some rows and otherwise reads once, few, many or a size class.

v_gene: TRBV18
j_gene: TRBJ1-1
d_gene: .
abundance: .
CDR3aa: CASSPRDTYEAFF
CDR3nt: TGTGCCAGCTCTCCCCGGGACACCTATGAAGCTTTCTTT

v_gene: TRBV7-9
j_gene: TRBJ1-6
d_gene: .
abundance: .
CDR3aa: CASSLVNSPLHF
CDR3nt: TGTGCCAGCAGCCTTGTGAATTCACCCCTCCACTTT

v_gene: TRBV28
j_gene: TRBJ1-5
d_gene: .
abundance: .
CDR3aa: CASRQGGNQPQHF
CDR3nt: TGTGCCAGCAGGCAGGGCGGCAATCAGCCCCAGCATTTT

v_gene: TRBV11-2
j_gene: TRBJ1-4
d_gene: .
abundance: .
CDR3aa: CASSGDSANEKLFF
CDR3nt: TGTGCCAGCAGCGGGGACTCGGCTAATGAAAAACTGTTTTTT

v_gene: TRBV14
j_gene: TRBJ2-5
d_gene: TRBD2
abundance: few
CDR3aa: CASSQDLTSGGRETQYF
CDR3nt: TGTGCCAGCAGCCAAGATTTGACTAGCGGGGGAAGAGAGACCCAGTACTTC

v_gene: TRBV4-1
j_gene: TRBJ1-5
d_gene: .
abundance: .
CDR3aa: CASSQGGRGQPQHF
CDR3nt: TGCGCCAGCAGCCAAGGTGGCCGAGGACAGCCCCAGCATTTT

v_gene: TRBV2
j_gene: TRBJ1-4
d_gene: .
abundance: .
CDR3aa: CASSLGRGSTNEKLFF
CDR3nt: TGTGCCAGCAGCCTGGGTAGGGGTTCAACTAATGAAAAACTGTTTTTT

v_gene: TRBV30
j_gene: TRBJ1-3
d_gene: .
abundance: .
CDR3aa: CAWSRAGVGNTIYF
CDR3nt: TGTGCCTGGAGCCGAGCAGGGGTTGGAAACACCATATATTTT

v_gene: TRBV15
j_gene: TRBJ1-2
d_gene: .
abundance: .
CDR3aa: CATSRLYGTKANYGYTF
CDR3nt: TGTGCCACCAGCAGATTGTACGGGACAAAAGCTAACTATGGCTACACCTTC

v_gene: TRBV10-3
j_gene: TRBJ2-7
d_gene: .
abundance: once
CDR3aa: CAISAHSYEQYF
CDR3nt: TGTGCCATCAGTGCACATTCTTACGAGCAGTACTTC